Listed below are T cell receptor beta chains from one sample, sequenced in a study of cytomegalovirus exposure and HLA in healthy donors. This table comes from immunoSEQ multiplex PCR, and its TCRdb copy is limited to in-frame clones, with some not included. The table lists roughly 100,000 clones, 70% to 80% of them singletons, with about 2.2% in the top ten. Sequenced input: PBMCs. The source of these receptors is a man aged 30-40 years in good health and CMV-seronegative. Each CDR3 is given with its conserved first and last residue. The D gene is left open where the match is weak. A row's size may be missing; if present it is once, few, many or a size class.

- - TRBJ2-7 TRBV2 TGTGCCAGCAGTGAGGTGGGAGGCCGCTCCTACGAGCAGTACTTC CASSEVGGRSYEQYF
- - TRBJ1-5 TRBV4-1 TGCGCCAGCAGCCAAGATCCGGGAGGAGCGTATAGCAATCAGCCCCAGCATTTT CASSQDPGGAYSNQPQHF
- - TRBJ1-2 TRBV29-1 TGCAGCGTTCGCGACTTAGACTATGGCTACACCTTC CSVRDLDYGYTF
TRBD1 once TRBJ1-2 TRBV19 TGTGCCAGTAGGAGCGACAGGGGGCGCTTGAGTGGCTACACCTTC CASRSDRGRLSGYTF
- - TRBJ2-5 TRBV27 TGTGCCAGCACCCCGGATAGCGGAGGACAAGAGACCCAGTACTTC CASTPDSGGQETQYF
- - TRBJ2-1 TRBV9 TGTGCCAGCAGCGTTAGGGGTCGTGAGCAGTTCTTC CASSVRGREQFF
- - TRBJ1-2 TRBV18 TGTGCCAGCTCACCCGGGGATCTCTATGGCTACACCTTC CASSPGDLYGYTF
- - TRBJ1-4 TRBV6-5 TGTGCCAGCAGTCAACAGGGAAGGGAAAAACTGTTTTTT CASSQQGREKLFF
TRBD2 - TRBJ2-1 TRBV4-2 TGTGCCAGCAGCCAAGATAGGGCGGGAGGGCTCAATGAGCAGTTCTTC CASSQDRAGGLNEQFF
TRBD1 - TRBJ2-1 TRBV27 TGTGCCAGCAGTACCATACAGGGGGCCTGGGACAATGAGCAGTTCTTC CASSTIQGAWDNEQFF
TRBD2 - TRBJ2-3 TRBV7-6 TGTGCCAGCAGCTTTGGCGGGAGCTACACAGATACGCAGTATTTT CASSFGGSYTDTQYF
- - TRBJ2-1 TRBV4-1 TGCGCCAGCAGCCAAGAGGAAGGGTTGACGGGAGAGCAGTTCTTC CASSQEEGLTGEQFF
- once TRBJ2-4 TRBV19 TGTGCCAGTAGTTTAGCTACGAAGGGTGAAGCGGCTCAGTACTTC CASSLATKGEAAQYF
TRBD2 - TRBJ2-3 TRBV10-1 TGCGCCAGCAGTGAGGTTAGCGGGGGAACAGATACGCAGTATTTT CASSEVSGGTDTQYF
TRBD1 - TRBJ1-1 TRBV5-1 TGCGCCAGCAGCCCAAACAGGGGACCGAGCACTGAAGCTTTCTTT CASSPNRGPSTEAFF
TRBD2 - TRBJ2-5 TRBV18 TGTGCCAGCTCACCTAGCGGGGGCCAAGAGACCCAGTACTTC CASSPSGGQETQYF
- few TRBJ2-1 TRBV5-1 TGCGCCAGCAGCAAGGACTCGGCCTCCTACAATGAGCAGTTCTTC CASSKDSASYNEQFF
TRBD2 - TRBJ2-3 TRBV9 TGTGCCAGCAGCGGGGGGATGCTAGCGGGCGTCACAGATACGCAGTATTTT CASSGGMLAGVTDTQYF
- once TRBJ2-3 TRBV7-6 TGTGCCAGCAGCTTAGGTGCGCTCGGCACAGATACGCAGTATTTT CASSLGALGTDTQYF
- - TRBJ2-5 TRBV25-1 TGTGCCAGCAGTGAATGGCGGGACGCAGGGACCCAGTACTTC CASSEWRDAGTQYF
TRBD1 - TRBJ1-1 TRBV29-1 TGCAGCGTTGAGGACAGGGCCGGGGAAGCTTTCTTT CSVEDRAGEAFF
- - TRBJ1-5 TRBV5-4 TGTGCCAGCAGCTTGGATAGCGGCGATCAGCCCCAGCATTTT CASSLDSGDQPQHF
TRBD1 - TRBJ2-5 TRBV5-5 TGTGCCAGCAGCTTGGTCGAGACAGGGTTAGAGACCCAGTACTTC CASSLVETGLETQYF
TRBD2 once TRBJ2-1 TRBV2 TGTGCCAGCAGTGAACAAAGCATCGGTAGCGGGAGAGGGCAGTTCTTC CASSEQSIGSGRGQFF
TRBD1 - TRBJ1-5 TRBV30 TGTGCCTGGAGTCCCCGGACAGGGAGGGCCCAGCATTTT CAWSPRTGRAQHF
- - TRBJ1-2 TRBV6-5 TGTGCCAGCAGTTTAATTGCGCACTATGGCTACACCTTC CASSLIAHYGYTF
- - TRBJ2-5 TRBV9 TGTGCCAGCAGCTCATCTGGCGGGGAGACCCAGTACTTC CASSSSGGETQYF
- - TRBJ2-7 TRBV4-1 TGCGCCAGCAGCCAACCCGGACAGCTGCATTACGAGCAGTACTTC CASSQPGQLHYEQYF
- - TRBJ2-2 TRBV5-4 TGTGCCAGCACCCGGTATCCGGGGAACACCGGGGAGCTGTTTTTT CASTRYPGNTGELFF
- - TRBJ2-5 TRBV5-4 TGTGCCAGCACCACTTCCCCCCGAGAGACCCAGTACTTC CASTTSPRETQYF
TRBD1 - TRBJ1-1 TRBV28 TGTGCCAGCAGGAAGACAGGGGCTAACACTGAAGCTTTCTTT CASRKTGANTEAFF